This is a list of T cell receptor beta chains from one sample in a study of shared clonotypes between healthy human individuals. Method: immunoSEQ multiplex PCR; TCRdb's copy keeps in-frame clones and lacks some. The sample consists of hundreds of thousands of clones, 70% to 75% of them appearing once. Sequenced: memory CD4+ T cells sorted from blood. The receptors derive from a man aged 25 to 45 in good health. The CDR3 runs from the conserved cysteine through the conserved F or W. A D gene is named only where the DNA matches it firmly. The size of a clone is reported for some rows only, either as once, few or many, or as a class for expanded clones.

d_gene: TRBD1; j_gene: TRBJ2-7; abundance: -; v_gene: TRBV7-3; CDR3nt: TGTGCCAGCAGCTCGGGACAGAAACACGAGCAGTACTTC; CDR3aa: CASSSGQKHEQYF
d_gene: -; j_gene: TRBJ2-7; abundance: -; v_gene: TRBV4-1; CDR3nt: TGCGCCAGCAGCCAACTCCCGGGACAACGCTACGAGCAGTACTTC; CDR3aa: CASSQLPGQRYEQYF
d_gene: TRBD2; j_gene: TRBJ2-5; abundance: -; v_gene: TRBV11-3; CDR3nt: TGTGCCAGCAGCCGGGACTATTCAGGGACCCAGTACTTC; CDR3aa: CASSRDYSGTQYF
d_gene: -; j_gene: TRBJ2-2; abundance: -; v_gene: TRBV28; CDR3nt: TGTGCCAGCCTGACAACGAACACCGGGGAGCTGTTTTTT; CDR3aa: CASLTTNTGELFF
d_gene: -; j_gene: TRBJ2-7; abundance: -; v_gene: TRBV28; CDR3nt: TGTGCCAGCAGTTTAGGTGCCGAGGCACCAAGCTCCTACGAGCAGTACTTC; CDR3aa: CASSLGAEAPSSYEQYF
d_gene: TRBD2; j_gene: TRBJ2-2; abundance: many; v_gene: TRBV19; CDR3nt: TGTGCCAGTAGACGGGGGAGGGCCCTCGGGGAGCTGTTTTTT; CDR3aa: CASRRGRALGELFF
d_gene: -; j_gene: TRBJ2-1; abundance: -; v_gene: TRBV29-1; CDR3nt: TGCAGCGGTGGGGGCAATGAGCAGTTCTTC; CDR3aa: CSGGGNEQFF
d_gene: -; j_gene: TRBJ2-5; abundance: few; v_gene: TRBV5-1; CDR3nt: TGCGCCAGCAGCTTGGAGGGTTTCCAAGGCGAGACCCAGTACTTC; CDR3aa: CASSLEGFQGETQYF
d_gene: TRBD1; j_gene: TRBJ2-3; abundance: -; v_gene: TRBV7-2; CDR3nt: TGTGCCAGCAGCGTAGACAGGGGGACCACAGATACGCAGTATTTT; CDR3aa: CASSVDRGTTDTQYF
d_gene: -; j_gene: TRBJ1-2; abundance: few; v_gene: TRBV28; CDR3nt: TGTGCCAGCAATGGCGGTTACTATGGCTACACCTTC; CDR3aa: CASNGGYYGYTF
d_gene: -; j_gene: TRBJ2-3; abundance: -; v_gene: TRBV5-3; CDR3nt: TGTGCCAGAAGCACGCTGCTCCTTACTAGCACAGATACGCAGTATTTT; CDR3aa: CARSTLLLTSTDTQYF
d_gene: TRBD1; j_gene: TRBJ2-7; abundance: -; v_gene: TRBV7-2; CDR3nt: TGTGCCAGCAGCTTAGCGGGGGGACAGGGAACGGGCGGCGAGCAGTACTTC; CDR3aa: CASSLAGGQGTGGEQYF
d_gene: -; j_gene: TRBJ1-1; abundance: -; v_gene: TRBV19; CDR3nt: TGTGCCAGTAACTGGGGATATGAAATGAACACTGAAGCTTTCTTT; CDR3aa: CASNWGYEMNTEAFF
d_gene: -; j_gene: TRBJ2-7; abundance: -; v_gene: TRBV4-1; CDR3nt: TGCGCCAGCAGCATACAACCGGGGTTCGAGCAGTACTTC; CDR3aa: CASSIQPGFEQYF
d_gene: TRBD2; j_gene: TRBJ2-5; abundance: many; v_gene: TRBV7-9; CDR3nt: TGTGCCAGCAGCCCCGGAGTCAAACTAGCGCTGCAAGAGACCCAGTACTTC; CDR3aa: CASSPGVKLALQETQYF
d_gene: TRBD1; j_gene: TRBJ1-1; abundance: few; v_gene: TRBV27; CDR3nt: TGTGCCAGCAGTCCCAGACAGGGGGCTGTTACTGAAGCTTTCTTT; CDR3aa: CASSPRQGAVTEAFF
d_gene: -; j_gene: TRBJ2-1; abundance: many; v_gene: TRBV7-2; CDR3nt: TGTGCCAGCAGCTTTTCTTCCTACAATGAGCAGTTCTTC; CDR3aa: CASSFSSYNEQFF
d_gene: -; j_gene: TRBJ2-1; abundance: -; v_gene: TRBV10-3; CDR3nt: TGTGCCATCAGTGAATCAGTGGGAGGCCGGAGTGAGCAGTTCTTC; CDR3aa: CAISESVGGRSEQFF
d_gene: -; j_gene: TRBJ2-5; abundance: -; v_gene: TRBV16; CDR3nt: TGTGCCAGCAGCCAAGGGGCTGGAGAGACCCAGTACTTC; CDR3aa: CASSQGAGETQYF
d_gene: -; j_gene: TRBJ2-1; abundance: -; v_gene: TRBV6-1; CDR3nt: TGTGCCAGTCTCTCCTACAATGAGCAGTTCTTC; CDR3aa: CASLSYNEQFF
d_gene: TRBD1; j_gene: TRBJ1-2; abundance: -; v_gene: TRBV27; CDR3nt: TGTGCCAGCAGCTGGACAGGGTCCTATGGCTACACCTTC; CDR3aa: CASSWTGSYGYTF
d_gene: TRBD2; j_gene: TRBJ2-6; abundance: -; v_gene: TRBV9; CDR3nt: TGTGCCAGCAGCCGTAGTACGGGGGGTGGGGCCAACGTCCTGACTTTC; CDR3aa: CASSRSTGGGANVLTF
d_gene: TRBD1; j_gene: TRBJ1-5; abundance: -; v_gene: TRBV19; CDR3nt: TGTGCCAGTACTAAAAACGGGGGACAGTCGAATCAGCCCCAGCATTTT; CDR3aa: CASTKNGGQSNQPQHF
d_gene: -; j_gene: TRBJ2-3; abundance: -; v_gene: TRBV5-1; CDR3nt: TGCGCCAGCAACCAAAAAGAAGGGTTCGGCACAGATACGCAGTATTTT; CDR3aa: CASNQKEGFGTDTQYF
d_gene: TRBD1; j_gene: TRBJ1-2; abundance: -; v_gene: TRBV5-4; CDR3nt: TGTGCCAGCAGCTTGGACAGGGGGCGTTATGGCTACACCTTC; CDR3aa: CASSLDRGRYGYTF
d_gene: TRBD1; j_gene: TRBJ2-5; abundance: -; v_gene: TRBV19; CDR3nt: TGTGCCAGTAGCCCGGCGGGGACAGGGCGAGAGACCCAGTACTTC; CDR3aa: CASSPAGTGRETQYF
d_gene: -; j_gene: TRBJ1-1; abundance: -; v_gene: TRBV19; CDR3nt: TGTGCCAGTAGTATGGGGCCGGGGTTGAACACTGAAGCTTTCTTT; CDR3aa: CASSMGPGLNTEAFF
d_gene: TRBD2; j_gene: TRBJ2-7; abundance: -; v_gene: TRBV28; CDR3nt: TGTGCCAGCAGCGGGACTAGCTCCTACGAGCAGTACTTC; CDR3aa: CASSGTSSYEQYF
d_gene: TRBD2; j_gene: TRBJ2-1; abundance: few; v_gene: TRBV7-2; CDR3nt: TGTGCCAGCAGCCTGGGACTAGCCAATGAGCAGTTCTTC; CDR3aa: CASSLGLANEQFF
d_gene: TRBD1; j_gene: TRBJ2-7; abundance: -; v_gene: TRBV5-4; CDR3nt: TGTGCCAGCAGCTCCACAACAGGGGCAATCTCCGAGCAGTACTTC; CDR3aa: CASSSTTGAISEQYF
d_gene: TRBD2; j_gene: TRBJ2-1; abundance: -; v_gene: TRBV7-9; CDR3nt: TGTGCCAGCAGCTCATTAGGGGGACTAGCGGGGCACAATGAGCAGTTCTTC; CDR3aa: CASSSLGGLAGHNEQFF
d_gene: -; j_gene: TRBJ2-7; abundance: -; v_gene: TRBV7-2; CDR3nt: TGTGCCAGCAGCTTGTCTTCCTACGAGCAGTACTTC; CDR3aa: CASSLSSYEQYF
d_gene: TRBD1; j_gene: TRBJ2-1; abundance: -; v_gene: TRBV11-3; CDR3nt: TGTGCCAGCAGCTCGTACACAGGGGGCGACTACAATGAGCAGTTCTTC; CDR3aa: CASSSYTGGDYNEQFF
d_gene: -; j_gene: TRBJ2-3; abundance: -; v_gene: TRBV6-1; CDR3nt: TGTGCCAGCCGGAAGAGCGAAAGCACAGATACGCAGTATTTT; CDR3aa: CASRKSESTDTQYF
d_gene: -; j_gene: TRBJ1-1; abundance: -; v_gene: TRBV28; CDR3nt: TGTGCCAGCAGTCCCCCCGACGCTGAAGCTTTCTTT; CDR3aa: CASSPPDAEAFF
d_gene: TRBD1; j_gene: TRBJ2-7; abundance: -; v_gene: TRBV5-1; CDR3nt: TGCGCCAGCAGCTTGCTTGGGGGACAGGCCTACGAGCAGTACTTC; CDR3aa: CASSLLGGQAYEQYF
d_gene: -; j_gene: TRBJ2-1; abundance: few; v_gene: TRBV2; CDR3nt: TGTGCCAGCAGCAGAAGCGCCCTGACCCTAGAACGGGGGAATGAGCAGTTCTTC; CDR3aa: CASSRSALTLERGNEQFF
d_gene: TRBD2; j_gene: TRBJ2-1; abundance: -; v_gene: TRBV11-3; CDR3nt: TGTGCCAGCAGCTCCCAAACTAGCGGGAGCCCCAATGAGCAGTTCTTC; CDR3aa: CASSSQTSGSPNEQFF
d_gene: TRBD1; j_gene: TRBJ2-7; abundance: few; v_gene: TRBV7-9; CDR3nt: TGTGCCAGCAGCTTAAGGACAGGGACCTCCTACGAGCAGTACTTC; CDR3aa: CASSLRTGTSYEQYF
d_gene: -; j_gene: TRBJ1-1; abundance: -; v_gene: TRBV5-6; CDR3nt: TGTGCCAGCTTGAGGAACACTGAAGCTTTCTTT; CDR3aa: CASLRNTEAFF
d_gene: -; j_gene: TRBJ1-3; abundance: -; v_gene: TRBV7-9; CDR3nt: TGTGCCAGCAGCTCCCCCGCAAACTCTGGAAACACCATATATTTT; CDR3aa: CASSSPANSGNTIYF
d_gene: TRBD2; j_gene: TRBJ2-5; abundance: -; v_gene: TRBV2; CDR3nt: TGTGCCAGCAGTGAACTGATGGGGGGGCAAGAGACCCAGTACTTC; CDR3aa: CASSELMGGQETQYF
d_gene: TRBD1; j_gene: TRBJ1-2; abundance: -; v_gene: TRBV6-6; CDR3nt: TGTGCCAGCAGTCCGACAGGGAAAGACTATGGCTACACCTTC; CDR3aa: CASSPTGKDYGYTF
d_gene: TRBD1; j_gene: TRBJ2-3; abundance: -; v_gene: TRBV10-2; CDR3nt: TGCGCCAGCATTTGGGCAGGGGGCGCAGATACGCAGTATTTT; CDR3aa: CASIWAGGADTQYF
d_gene: -; j_gene: TRBJ2-2; abundance: -; v_gene: TRBV28; CDR3nt: TGTGCCAGCAGTTTCCCCGTCGGGGAGCTGTTTTTT; CDR3aa: CASSFPVGELFF
d_gene: -; j_gene: TRBJ2-7; abundance: -; v_gene: TRBV18; CDR3nt: TGTGCCAGCTCACCGGGACGGCACTACGAGCAGTACTTC; CDR3aa: CASSPGRHYEQYF
d_gene: TRBD2; j_gene: TRBJ2-4; abundance: -; v_gene: TRBV5-1; CDR3nt: TGCGCCAGCAGCATCGAGGCCCTAGCGGGAGGAGGTGTCAAAAACATTCAGTACTTC; CDR3aa: CASSIEALAGGGVKNIQYF
d_gene: -; j_gene: TRBJ2-6; abundance: -; v_gene: TRBV4-3; CDR3nt: TGCGCCAGCAGCCAAGACGCCTGGGGGCCTGGGGCCAACGTCCTGACTTTC; CDR3aa: CASSQDAWGPGANVLTF
d_gene: -; j_gene: TRBJ2-6; abundance: -; v_gene: TRBV28; CDR3nt: TGTGCCAGCAGTTTATTCAGGGCTGGGGCCAACGTCCTGACTTTC; CDR3aa: CASSLFRAGANVLTF
d_gene: -; j_gene: TRBJ2-3; abundance: -; v_gene: TRBV19; CDR3nt: TGTGCCAGTAGTATAGGAAGGCCTTTCCCAGATACGCAGTATTTT; CDR3aa: CASSIGRPFPDTQYF
d_gene: TRBD2; j_gene: TRBJ2-1; abundance: -; v_gene: TRBV20-1; CDR3nt: TGCAGTGCTAGATCGAGCGGGAGGGCTTTCTTC; CDR3aa: CSARSSGRAFF
d_gene: -; j_gene: TRBJ2-7; abundance: -; v_gene: TRBV29-1; CDR3nt: TGCAGCGTTGTTAGAAGTCGGGGTTCAGCTTACGAGCAGTACTTC; CDR3aa: CSVVRSRGSAYEQYF
d_gene: -; j_gene: TRBJ2-3; abundance: -; v_gene: TRBV10-3; CDR3nt: TGTGCCATCAGTGAAGGGCGGGACCAATTCACAGATACGCAGTATTTT; CDR3aa: CAISEGRDQFTDTQYF
d_gene: -; j_gene: TRBJ2-7; abundance: -; v_gene: TRBV25-1; CDR3nt: TGTGCCAGCAGTGAAACTTCCCCCCCAGGGTACGAGCAGTACTTC; CDR3aa: CASSETSPPGYEQYF
d_gene: -; j_gene: TRBJ2-5; abundance: -; v_gene: TRBV2; CDR3nt: TGTGCCAGCAGTGCGGCGTGGGCCCAGTACTTC; CDR3aa: CASSAAWAQYF
d_gene: TRBD1; j_gene: TRBJ1-1; abundance: -; v_gene: TRBV18; CDR3nt: TGTGCCAGCTCCCTGGGACAGGGAGGCACTGAAGCTTTCTTT; CDR3aa: CASSLGQGGTEAFF
d_gene: TRBD1; j_gene: TRBJ2-6; abundance: -; v_gene: TRBV25-1; CDR3nt: TGTGCCAGCAGTGGGACAGGGAGGATTTCTGGGGCCAACGTCCTGACTTTC; CDR3aa: CASSGTGRISGANVLTF